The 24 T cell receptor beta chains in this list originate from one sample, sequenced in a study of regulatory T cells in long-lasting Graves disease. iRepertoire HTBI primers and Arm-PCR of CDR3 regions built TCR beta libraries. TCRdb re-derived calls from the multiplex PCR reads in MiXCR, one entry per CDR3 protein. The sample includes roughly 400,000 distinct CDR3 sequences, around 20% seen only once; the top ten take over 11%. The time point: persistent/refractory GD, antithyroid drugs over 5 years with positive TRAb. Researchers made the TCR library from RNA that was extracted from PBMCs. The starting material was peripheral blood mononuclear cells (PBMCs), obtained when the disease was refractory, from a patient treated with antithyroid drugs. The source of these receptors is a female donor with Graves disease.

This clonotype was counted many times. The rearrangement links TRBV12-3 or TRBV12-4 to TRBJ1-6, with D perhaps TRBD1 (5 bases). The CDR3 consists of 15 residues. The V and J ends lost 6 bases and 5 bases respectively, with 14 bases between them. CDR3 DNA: TGTGCCAGCAGAGATACAGGCGGCCATAATTCACCCCTCCACTTT. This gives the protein CASRDTGGHNSPLHF.

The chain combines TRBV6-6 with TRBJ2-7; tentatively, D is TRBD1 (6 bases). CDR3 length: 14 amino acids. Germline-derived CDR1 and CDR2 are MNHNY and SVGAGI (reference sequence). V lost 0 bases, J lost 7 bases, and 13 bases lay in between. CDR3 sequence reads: CASSYSGQNLEQYF. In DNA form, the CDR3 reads TGTGCCAGCAGTTACTCGGGACAAAATCTGGAGCAGTACTTC.

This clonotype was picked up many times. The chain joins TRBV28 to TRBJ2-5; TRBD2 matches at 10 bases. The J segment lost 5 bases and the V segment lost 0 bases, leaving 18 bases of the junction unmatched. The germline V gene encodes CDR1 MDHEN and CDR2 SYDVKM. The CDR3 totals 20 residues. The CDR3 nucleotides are TGTGCCAGCAGTTTATGGCAGGGCCTCCCTAGCGGGGGTCCCCCGGAGACCCAGTACTTC. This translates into CASSLWQGLPSGGPPETQYF.

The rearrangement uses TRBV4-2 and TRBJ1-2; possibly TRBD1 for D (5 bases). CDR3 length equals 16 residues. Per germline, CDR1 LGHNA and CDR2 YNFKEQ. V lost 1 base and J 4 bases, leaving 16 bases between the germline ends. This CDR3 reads CASSQAGTGRVYGYTF. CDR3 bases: TGTGCCAGCAGCCAAGCTGGGACGGGGAGGGTCTATGGCTACACCTTC.

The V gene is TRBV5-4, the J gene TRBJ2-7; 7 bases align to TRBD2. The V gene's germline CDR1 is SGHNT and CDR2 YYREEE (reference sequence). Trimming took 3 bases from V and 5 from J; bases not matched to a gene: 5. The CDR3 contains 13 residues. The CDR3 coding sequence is TGTGCCAGCAGCTACAGCGGGACTAACGAGCAGTACTTC. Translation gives CASSYSGTNEQYF.

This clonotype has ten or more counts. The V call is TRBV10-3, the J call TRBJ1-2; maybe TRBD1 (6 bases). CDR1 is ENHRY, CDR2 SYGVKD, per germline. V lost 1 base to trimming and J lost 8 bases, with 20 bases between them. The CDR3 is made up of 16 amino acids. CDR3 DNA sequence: TGTGCCATCAGTGAGTACGCCGGGGACAACCTTGAGGGCTACACCTTC. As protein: CAISEYAGDNLEGYTF.

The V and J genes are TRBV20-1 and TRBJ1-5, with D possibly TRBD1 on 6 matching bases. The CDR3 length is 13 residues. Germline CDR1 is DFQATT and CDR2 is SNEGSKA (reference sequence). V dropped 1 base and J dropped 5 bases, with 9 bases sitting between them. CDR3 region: CSARGQEHQPQHF. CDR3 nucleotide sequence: TGCAGTGCTAGAGGACAGGAGCATCAGCCCCAGCATTTT.

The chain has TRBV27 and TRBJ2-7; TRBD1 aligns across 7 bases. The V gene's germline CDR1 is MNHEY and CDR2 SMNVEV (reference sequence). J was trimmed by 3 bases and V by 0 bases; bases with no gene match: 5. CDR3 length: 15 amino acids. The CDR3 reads CASSLSRQGVYEQYF. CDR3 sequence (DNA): TGTGCCAGCAGTTTATCGAGGCAGGGGGTCTACGAGCAGTACTTC.

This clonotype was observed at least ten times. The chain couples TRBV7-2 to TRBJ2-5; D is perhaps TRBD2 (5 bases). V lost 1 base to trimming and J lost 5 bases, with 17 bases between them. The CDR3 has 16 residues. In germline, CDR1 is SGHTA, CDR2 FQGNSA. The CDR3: CASSLDPSGITETQYF. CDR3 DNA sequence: TGTGCCAGCAGCTTAGATCCCTCCGGGATCACTGAGACCCAGTACTTC.

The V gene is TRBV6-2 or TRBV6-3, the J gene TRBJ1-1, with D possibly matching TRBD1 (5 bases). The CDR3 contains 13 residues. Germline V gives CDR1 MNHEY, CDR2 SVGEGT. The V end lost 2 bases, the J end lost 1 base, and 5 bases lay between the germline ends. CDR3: CASSYGTNTEAFF. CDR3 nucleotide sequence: TGTGCCAGCAGTTACGGGACGAACACTGAAGCTTTCTTT.

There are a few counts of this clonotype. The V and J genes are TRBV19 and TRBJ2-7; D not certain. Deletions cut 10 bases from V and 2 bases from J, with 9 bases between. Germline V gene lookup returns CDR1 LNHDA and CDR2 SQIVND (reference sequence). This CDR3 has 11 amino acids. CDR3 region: CATKLAYEQYF. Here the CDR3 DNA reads TGTGCCACCAAGTTGGCCTACGAGCAGTACTTC.

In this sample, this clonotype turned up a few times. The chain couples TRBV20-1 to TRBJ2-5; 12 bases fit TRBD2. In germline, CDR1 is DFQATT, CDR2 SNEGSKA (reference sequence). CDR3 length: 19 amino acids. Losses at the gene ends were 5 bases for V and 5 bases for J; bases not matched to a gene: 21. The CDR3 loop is CSASPPGASGRGRMETQYF. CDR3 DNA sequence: TGCAGTGCTTCACCCCCCGGGGCTAGCGGGAGGGGGAGGATGGAGACCCAGTACTTC.

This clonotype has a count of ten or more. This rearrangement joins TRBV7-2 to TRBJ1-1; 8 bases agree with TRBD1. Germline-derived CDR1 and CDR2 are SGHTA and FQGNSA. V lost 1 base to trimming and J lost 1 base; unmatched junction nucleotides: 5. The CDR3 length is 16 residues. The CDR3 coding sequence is TGTGCCAGCAGCTTAGTCAGGACAGGGAGGAACACTGAAGCTTTCTTT. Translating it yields CASSLVRTGRNTEAFF.

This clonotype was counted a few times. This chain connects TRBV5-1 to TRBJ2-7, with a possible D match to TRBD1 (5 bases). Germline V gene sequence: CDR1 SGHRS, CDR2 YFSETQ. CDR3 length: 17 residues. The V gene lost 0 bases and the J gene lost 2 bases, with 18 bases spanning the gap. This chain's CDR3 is CASSLGATATTPYEQYF. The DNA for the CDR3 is TGCGCCAGCAGCTTGGGCGCGACAGCCACGACTCCCTACGAGCAGTACTTC.

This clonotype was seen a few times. DNA of the CDR3: TGCGCCAGCAGCCATCCCCCAGGGGCGGAGTATGGCTACACCTTC. Its translation: CASSHPPGAEYGYTF. The chain is built from TRBV4-1 and TRBJ1-2, with TRBD1 as a possible D gene (6 bases). V was shortened by 3 bases and J by 5 bases, with 16 bases between the two germline ends. Germline V gene sequence: CDR1 MGHRA, CDR2 YSYEKL. The CDR3 sequence is 15 residues long.

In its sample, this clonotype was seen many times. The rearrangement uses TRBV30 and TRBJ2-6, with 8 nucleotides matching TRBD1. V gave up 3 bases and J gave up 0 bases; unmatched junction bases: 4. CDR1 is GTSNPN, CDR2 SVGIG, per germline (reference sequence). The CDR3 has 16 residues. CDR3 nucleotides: TGTGCCTGGAGCGGGACAGGCGCCTCTGGGGCCAACGTCCTGACTTTC. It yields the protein CAWSGTGASGANVLTF.

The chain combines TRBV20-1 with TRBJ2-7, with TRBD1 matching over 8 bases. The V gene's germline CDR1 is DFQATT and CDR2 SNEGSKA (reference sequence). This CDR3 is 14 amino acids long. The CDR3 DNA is TGCAATGCGAGCCACAGGGGGTACCACTACGAGCAGTACTTC. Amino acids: CNASHRGYHYEQYF.

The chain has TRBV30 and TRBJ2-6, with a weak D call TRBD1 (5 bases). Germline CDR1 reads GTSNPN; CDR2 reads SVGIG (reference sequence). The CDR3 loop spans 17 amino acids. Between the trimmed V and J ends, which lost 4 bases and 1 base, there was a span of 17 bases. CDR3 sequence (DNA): TGTGCCTGGACTATGGAATACAGGTTGTCTGGGGCCAACGTCCTGACTTTC. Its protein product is CAWTMEYRLSGANVLTF.

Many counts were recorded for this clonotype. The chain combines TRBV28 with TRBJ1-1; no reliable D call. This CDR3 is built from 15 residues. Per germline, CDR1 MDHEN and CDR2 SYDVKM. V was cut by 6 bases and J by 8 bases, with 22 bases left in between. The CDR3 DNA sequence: TGTGCCAGCAGCTCAGGACCCCGGGGTGGTAACGAAGCTTTCTTT. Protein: CASSSGPRGGNEAFF.

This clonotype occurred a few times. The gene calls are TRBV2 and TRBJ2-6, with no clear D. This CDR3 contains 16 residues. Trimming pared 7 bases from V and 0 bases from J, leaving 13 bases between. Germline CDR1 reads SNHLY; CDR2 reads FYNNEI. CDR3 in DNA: TGTGCCAGCATTTCGAGTGGCGGCTCTGGGGCCAACGTCCTGACTTTC. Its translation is CASISSGGSGANVLTF.

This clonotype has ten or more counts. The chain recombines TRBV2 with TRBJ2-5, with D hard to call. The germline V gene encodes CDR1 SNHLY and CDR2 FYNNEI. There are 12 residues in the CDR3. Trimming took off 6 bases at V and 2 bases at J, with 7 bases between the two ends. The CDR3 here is CASSLQQETQYF. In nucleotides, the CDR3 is TGTGCCAGCAGCCTCCAACAAGAGACCCAGTACTTC.

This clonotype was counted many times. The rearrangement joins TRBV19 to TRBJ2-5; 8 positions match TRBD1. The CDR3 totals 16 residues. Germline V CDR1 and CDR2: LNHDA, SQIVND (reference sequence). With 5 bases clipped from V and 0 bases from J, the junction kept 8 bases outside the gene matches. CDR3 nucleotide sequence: TGTGCCAGTAGTCCACGACAGGGGAACTACCAAGAGACCCAGTACTTC. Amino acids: CASSPRQGNYQETQYF.

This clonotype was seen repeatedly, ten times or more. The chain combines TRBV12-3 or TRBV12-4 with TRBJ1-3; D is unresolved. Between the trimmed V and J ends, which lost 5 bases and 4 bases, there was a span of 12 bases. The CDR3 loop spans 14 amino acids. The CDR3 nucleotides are TGTGCCAGCAGTCGCGGAGACGCGGGAAACACCATATATTTT. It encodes CASSRGDAGNTIYF.

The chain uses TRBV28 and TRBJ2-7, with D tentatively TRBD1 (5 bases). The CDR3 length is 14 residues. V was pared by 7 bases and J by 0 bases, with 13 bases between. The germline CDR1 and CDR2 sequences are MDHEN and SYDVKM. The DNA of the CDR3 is TGTGCCAGCAACAGGAACAGCCACTCCTACGAGCAGTACTTC. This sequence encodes CASNRNSHSYEQYF.